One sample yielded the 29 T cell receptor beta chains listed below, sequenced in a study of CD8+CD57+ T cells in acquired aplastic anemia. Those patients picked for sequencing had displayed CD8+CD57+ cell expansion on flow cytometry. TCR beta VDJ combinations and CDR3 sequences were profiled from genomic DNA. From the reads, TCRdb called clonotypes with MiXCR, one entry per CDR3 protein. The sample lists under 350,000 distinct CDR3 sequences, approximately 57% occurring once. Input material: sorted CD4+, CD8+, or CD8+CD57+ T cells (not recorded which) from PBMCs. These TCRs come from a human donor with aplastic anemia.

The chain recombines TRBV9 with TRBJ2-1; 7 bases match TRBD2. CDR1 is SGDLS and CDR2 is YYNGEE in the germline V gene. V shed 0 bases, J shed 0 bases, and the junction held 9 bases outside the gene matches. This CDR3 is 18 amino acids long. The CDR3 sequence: CASSVESGAGRSYNEQFF. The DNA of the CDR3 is TGTGCCAGCAGCGTAGAATCGGGAGCGGGACGCTCCTACAATGAGCAGTTCTTC. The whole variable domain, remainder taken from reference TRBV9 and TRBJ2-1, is DSGVTQTPKHLITATGQRVTLRCSPRSGDLSVYWYQQSLDQGLQFLIQYYNGEERAKGNILERFSAQQFPDLHSELNLSSLELGDSALYFCASSVESGAGRSYNEQFFGPGTRLTVL.

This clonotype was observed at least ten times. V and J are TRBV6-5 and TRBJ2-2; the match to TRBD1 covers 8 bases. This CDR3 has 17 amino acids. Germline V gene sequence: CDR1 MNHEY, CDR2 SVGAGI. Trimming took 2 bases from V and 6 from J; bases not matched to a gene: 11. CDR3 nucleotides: TGTGCCAGCAGTTACAACCAGGGGGCTACAGGCGCCGGGGAGCTGTTTTTT. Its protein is CASSYNQGATGAGELFF.

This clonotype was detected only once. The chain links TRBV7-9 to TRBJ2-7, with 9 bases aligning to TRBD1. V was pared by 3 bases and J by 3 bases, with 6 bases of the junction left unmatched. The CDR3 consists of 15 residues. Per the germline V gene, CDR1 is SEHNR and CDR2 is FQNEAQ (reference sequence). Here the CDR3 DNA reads TGTGCCAGCAGCTTCTCCGGGACAGGGATCTACGAGCAGTACTTC. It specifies CASSFSGTGIYEQYF.

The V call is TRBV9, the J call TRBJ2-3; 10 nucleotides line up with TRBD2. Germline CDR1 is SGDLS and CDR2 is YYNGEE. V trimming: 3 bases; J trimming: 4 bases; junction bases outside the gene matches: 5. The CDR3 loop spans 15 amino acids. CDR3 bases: TGTGCCAGCAGCGATCTAGCGGGAGTCGCAGATACGCAGTATTTT. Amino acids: CASSDLAGVADTQYF.

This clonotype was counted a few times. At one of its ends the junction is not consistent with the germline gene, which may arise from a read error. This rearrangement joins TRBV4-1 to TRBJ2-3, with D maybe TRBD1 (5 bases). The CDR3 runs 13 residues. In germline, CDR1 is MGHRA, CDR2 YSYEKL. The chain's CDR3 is CASSEDNTDTQYF. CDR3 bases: TGTGCCAGCAGTGAGGACAACACAGATACGCAGTATTTT.

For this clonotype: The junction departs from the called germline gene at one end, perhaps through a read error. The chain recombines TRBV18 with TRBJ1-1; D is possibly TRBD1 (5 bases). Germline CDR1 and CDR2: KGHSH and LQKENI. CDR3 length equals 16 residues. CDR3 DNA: TGTTCCAGCTCCCACTCGGTCTGGGACCAGGTCACTGAAGCTTTCTTT. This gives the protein CSSSHSVWDQVTEAFF.

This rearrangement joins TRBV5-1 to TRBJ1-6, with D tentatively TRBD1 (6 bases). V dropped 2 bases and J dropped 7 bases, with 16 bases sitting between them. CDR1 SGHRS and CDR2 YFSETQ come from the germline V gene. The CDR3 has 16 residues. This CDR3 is CASSLRKGRGNSPLHF. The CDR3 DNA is TGCGCCAGCAGCTTAAGAAAAGGCAGGGGAAATTCACCCCTCCACTTT.

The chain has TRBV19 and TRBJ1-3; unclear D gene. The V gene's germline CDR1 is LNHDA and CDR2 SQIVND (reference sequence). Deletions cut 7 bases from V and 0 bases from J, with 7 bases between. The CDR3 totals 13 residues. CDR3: CASTFFSGNTIYF. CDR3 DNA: TGTGCCAGTACCTTCTTCTCTGGAAACACCATATATTTT.

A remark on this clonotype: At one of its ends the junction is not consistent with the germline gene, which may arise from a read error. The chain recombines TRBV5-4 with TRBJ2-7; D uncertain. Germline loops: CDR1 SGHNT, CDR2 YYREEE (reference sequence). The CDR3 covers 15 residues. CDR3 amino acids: CASSQAPISLREQYF. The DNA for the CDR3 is TGCGCCAGCAGCCAGGCTCCAATATCCCTGAGGGAGCAGTACTTC.

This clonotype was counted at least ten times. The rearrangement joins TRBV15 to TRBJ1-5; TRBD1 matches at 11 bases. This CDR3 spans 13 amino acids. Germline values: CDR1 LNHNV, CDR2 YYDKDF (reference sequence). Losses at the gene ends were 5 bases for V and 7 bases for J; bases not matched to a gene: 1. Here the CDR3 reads CATSGDRGQPQHF. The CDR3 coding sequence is TGTGCCACCAGCGGGGACAGGGGGCAGCCCCAGCATTTT.

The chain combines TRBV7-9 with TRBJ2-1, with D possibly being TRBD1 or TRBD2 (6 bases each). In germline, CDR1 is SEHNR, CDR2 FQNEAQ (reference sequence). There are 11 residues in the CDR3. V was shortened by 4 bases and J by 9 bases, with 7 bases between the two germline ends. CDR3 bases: TGTGCCAGCAGCTCGGGGGCTGAGCAGTTCTTC. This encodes CASSSGAEQFF.

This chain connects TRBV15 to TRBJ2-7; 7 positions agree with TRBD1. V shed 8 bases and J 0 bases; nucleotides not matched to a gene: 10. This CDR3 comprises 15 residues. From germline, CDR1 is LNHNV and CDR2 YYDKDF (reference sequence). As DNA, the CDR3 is TGTGCCACCCGGATGCGAGACAGGGCCTCCTACGAGCAGTACTTC. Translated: CATRMRDRASYEQYF.

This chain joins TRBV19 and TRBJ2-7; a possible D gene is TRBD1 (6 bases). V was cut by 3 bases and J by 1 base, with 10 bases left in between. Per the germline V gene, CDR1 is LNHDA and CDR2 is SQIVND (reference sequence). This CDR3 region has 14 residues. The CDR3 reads CASSISTGSYEQYF. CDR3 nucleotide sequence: TGTGCCAGTAGTATCTCGACAGGATCCTACGAGCAGTACTTC.

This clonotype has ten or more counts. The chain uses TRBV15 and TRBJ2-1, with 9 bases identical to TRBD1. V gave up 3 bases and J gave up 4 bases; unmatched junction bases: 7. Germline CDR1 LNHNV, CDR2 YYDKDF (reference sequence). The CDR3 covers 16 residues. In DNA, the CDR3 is TGTGCCACCAGCAGTTACACCGGGACAGGGTACAATGAGCAGTTCTTC. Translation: CATSSYTGTGYNEQFF.

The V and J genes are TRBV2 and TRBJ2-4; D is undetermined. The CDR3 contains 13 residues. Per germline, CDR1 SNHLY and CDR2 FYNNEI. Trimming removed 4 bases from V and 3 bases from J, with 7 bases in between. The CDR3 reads CASSGLVKNIQYF. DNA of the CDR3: TGTGCCAGCAGTGGGCTAGTCAAAAACATTCAGTACTTC.

In nucleotides, the CDR3 is TGCGCCAGCAGCTTGGTGGCGGGGGCCTACGAGCAGTACTTC. Its translation is CASSLVAGAYEQYF. The chain couples TRBV5-1 to TRBJ2-5; 7 bases are a match to TRBD2. The end of the DNA aligns better with TRBJ2-7, so the J call may be wrong. This CDR3 is 14 amino acids long. The V gene's germline CDR1 is SGHRS and CDR2 YFSETQ.

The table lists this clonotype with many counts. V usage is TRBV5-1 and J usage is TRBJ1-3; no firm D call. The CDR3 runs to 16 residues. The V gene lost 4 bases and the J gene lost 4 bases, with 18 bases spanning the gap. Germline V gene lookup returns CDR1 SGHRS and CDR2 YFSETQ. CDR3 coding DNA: TGCGCCAGCAGCCTGGCAGAGGCCTCAAGAGGAAACACCATATATTTT. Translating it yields CASSLAEASRGNTIYF.

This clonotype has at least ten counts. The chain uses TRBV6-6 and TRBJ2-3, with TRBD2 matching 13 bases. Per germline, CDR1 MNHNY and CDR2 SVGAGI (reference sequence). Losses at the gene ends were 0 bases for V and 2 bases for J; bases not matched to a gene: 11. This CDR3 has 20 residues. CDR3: CASSYSAGTSGVGYTDTQYF. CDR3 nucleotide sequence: TGTGCCAGCAGTTACTCGGCAGGGACTAGCGGGGTCGGATACACAGATACGCAGTATTTT.

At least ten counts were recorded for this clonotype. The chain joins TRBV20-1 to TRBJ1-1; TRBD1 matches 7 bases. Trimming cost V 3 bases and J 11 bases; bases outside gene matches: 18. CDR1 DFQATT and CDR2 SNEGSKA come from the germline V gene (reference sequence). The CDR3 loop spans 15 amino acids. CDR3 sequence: CSARPTGLTLNGAFF. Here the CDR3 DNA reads TGCAGTGCTAGGCCGACAGGGCTTACTTTAAATGGGGCTTTCTTT.

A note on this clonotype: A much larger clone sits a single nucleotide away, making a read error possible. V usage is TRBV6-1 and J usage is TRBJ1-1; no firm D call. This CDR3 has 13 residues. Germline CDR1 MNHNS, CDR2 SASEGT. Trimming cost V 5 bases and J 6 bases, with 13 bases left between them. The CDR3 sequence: CASSYSPSPEAFF. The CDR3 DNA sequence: TGTGCCAGCAGTTACTCCCCTTCACCTGAAGCTTTCTTT.

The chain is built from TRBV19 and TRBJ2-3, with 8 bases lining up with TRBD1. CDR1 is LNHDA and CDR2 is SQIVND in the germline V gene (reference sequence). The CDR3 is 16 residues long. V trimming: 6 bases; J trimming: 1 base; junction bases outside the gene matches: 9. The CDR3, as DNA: TGTGCCAGTAGGGATGTCGGGGGACAGGGCACAGATACGCAGTATTTT. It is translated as CASRDVGGQGTDTQYF.

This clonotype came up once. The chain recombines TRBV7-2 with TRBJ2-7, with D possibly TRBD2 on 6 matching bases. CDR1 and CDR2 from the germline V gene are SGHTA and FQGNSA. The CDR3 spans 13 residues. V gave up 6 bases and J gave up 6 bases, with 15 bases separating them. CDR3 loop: CASSRGVNLEQYF. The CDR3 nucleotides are TGTGCCAGCAGTCGCGGGGTCAATCTCGAGCAGTACTTC.

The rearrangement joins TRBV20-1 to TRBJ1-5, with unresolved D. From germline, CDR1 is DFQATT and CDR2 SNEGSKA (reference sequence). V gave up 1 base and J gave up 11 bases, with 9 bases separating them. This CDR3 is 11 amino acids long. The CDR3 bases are TGCAGTGCTAGAGGACAAGAGACCCAGCATTTT. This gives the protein CSARGQETQHF.

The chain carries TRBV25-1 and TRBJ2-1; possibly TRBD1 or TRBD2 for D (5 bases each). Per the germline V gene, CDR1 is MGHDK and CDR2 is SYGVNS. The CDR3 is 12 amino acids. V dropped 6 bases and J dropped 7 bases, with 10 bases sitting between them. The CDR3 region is CASSRGENEQFF. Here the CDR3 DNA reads TGTGCCAGCAGCCGAGGGGAGAATGAGCAGTTCTTC.

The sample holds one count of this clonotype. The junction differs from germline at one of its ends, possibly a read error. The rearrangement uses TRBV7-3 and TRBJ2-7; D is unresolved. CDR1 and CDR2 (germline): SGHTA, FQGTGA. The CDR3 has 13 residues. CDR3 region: CASSLVLSYEKYF. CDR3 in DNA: TGTGCCAGCAGCTTAGTACTAAGCTACGAGAAGTACTTC. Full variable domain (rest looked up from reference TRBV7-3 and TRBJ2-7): GAGVSQTPSNKVTEKGKYVELRCDPISGHTALYWYRQSLGQGPEFLIYFQGTGAADDSGLPNDRFFAVRPEGSVSTLKIQRTERGDSAVYLCASSLVLSYEKYFGPGTRLTVT.

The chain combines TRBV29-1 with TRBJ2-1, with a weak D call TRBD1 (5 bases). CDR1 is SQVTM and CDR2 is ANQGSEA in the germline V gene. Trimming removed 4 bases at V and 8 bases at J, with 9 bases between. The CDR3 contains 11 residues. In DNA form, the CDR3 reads TGCAGCGTTGGTGTAGGGGATGAGCAGTTCTTC. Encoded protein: CSVGVGDEQFF.

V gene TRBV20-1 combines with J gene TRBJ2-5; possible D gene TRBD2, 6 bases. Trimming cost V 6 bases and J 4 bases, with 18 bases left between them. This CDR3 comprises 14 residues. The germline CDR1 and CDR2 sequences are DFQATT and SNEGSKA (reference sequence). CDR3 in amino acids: CSADEGGGRETQYF. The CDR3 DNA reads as TGCAGTGCAGACGAGGGAGGCGGGCGAGAGACCCAGTACTTC.

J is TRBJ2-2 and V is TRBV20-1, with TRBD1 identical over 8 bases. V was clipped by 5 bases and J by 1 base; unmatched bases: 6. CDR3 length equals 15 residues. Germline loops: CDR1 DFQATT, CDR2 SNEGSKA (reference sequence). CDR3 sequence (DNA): TGCAGTGCTCAGGACAGGGACGGGAACACCGGGGAGCTGTTTTTT. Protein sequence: CSAQDRDGNTGELFF.

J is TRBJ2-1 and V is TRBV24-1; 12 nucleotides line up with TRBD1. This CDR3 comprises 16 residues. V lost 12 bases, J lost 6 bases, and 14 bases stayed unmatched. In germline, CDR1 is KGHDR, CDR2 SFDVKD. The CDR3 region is CAASGDRDRGLNEQFF. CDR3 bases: TGTGCCGCCTCGGGCGACCGGGACAGGGGGCTCAATGAGCAGTTCTTC.